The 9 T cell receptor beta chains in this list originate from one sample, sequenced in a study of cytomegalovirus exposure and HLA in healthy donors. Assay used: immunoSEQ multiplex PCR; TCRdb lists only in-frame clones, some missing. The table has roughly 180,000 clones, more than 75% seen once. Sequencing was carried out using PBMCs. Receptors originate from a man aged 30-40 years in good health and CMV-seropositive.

As DNA, the CDR3 is TGTGCCAGCAGCTTCCCTCACTACGAGCAGTACTTC. Translation gives CASSFPHYEQYF. The chain joins TRBV7-2 to TRBJ2-7; no firm D call. Trimming took off 3 bases at V and 3 bases at J, with 6 bases between the two ends. CDR1 SGHTA and CDR2 FQGNSA come from the germline V gene. The CDR3 extends over 12 amino acids.

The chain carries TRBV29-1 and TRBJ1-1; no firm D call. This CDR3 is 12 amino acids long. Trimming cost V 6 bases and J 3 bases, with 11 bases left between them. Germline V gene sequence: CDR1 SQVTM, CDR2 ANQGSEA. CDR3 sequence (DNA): TGCAGCGTGAACTGGGGTTACACTGAAGCTTTCTTT. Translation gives CSVNWGYTEAFF. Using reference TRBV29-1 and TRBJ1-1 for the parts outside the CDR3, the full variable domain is SAVISQKPSRDICQRGTSLTIQCQVDSQVTMMFWYRQQPGQSLTLIATANQGSEATYESGFVIDKFPISRPNLTFSTLTVSNMSPEDSSIYLCSVNWGYTEAFFGQGTRLTVV.

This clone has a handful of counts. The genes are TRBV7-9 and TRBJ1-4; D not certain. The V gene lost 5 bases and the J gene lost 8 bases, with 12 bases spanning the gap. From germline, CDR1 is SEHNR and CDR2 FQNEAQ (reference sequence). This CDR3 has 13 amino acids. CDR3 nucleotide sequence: TGTGCCAGCAGCCTACGCTCCGAGGAAAAACTGTTTTTT. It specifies CASSLRSEEKLFF.

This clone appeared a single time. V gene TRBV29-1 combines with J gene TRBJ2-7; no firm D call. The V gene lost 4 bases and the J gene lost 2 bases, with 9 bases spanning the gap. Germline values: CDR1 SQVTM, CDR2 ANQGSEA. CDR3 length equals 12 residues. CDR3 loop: CSVAPNTYEQYF. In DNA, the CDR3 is TGCAGCGTTGCCCCGAATACCTACGAGCAGTACTTC.

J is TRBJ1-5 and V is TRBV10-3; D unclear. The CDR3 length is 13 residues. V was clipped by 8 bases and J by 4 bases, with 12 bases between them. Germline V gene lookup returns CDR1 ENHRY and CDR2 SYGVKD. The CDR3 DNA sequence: TGTGCCATCTGCAGCAGCCAGAATCAGCCCCAGCATTTT. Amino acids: CAICSSQNQPQHF.

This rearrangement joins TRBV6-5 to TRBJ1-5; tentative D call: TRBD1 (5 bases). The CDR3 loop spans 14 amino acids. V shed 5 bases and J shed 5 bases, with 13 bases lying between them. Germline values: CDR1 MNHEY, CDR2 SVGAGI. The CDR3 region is CASSREQAYQPQHF. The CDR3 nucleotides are TGTGCCAGCAGTCGCGAACAGGCGTATCAGCCCCAGCATTTT.

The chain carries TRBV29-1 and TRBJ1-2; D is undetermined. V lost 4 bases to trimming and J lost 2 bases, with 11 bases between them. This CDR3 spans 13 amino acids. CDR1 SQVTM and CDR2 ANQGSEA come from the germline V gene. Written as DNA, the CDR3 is TGCAGCGTTGTCCCGGACGGGAACTATGGCTACACCTTC. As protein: CSVVPDGNYGYTF.

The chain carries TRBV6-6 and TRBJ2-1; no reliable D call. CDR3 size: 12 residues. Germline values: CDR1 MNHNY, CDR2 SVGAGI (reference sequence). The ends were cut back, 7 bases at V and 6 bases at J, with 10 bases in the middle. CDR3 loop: CASTDPSNEQFF. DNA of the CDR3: TGTGCCAGCACCGACCCTAGCAATGAGCAGTTCTTC.

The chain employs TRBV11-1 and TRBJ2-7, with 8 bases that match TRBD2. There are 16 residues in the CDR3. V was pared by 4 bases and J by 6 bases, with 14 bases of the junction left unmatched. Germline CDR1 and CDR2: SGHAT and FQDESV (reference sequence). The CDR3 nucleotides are TGTGCCAGCAGCTCGATTATCTCAGCGGGAGCTACCGAGCAGTACTTC. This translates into CASSSIISAGATEQYF.